This note documents a single T cell receptor beta chain sequence. Its cognate antigen is unknown. This sample stems from a study of T cell responses to AZD1222 COVID-19 vaccine. Turning to the study itself: Researchers grouped second doses given at about 4 or about 12 weeks into one pool.

Overall study results and limits: Unmutated variant regions are reportedly the target of nearly half of TCRs that are spike-specific. The number of AZD1222 recipients seropositive at baseline was only 6 or 7.

The CDR3 runs to 13 residues. V lost 0 bases and J 6 bases, leaving 9 bases between the germline ends. Germline loops: CDR1 SGHRS, CDR2 YFSETQ. Here immunoSEQ multiplex PCR was the method, and the copy in TCRdb shows in-frame clones only, minus some. The data show about 180,000 clones, around 94% seen once. The specimen was peripheral blood, collected on day 0 of AZD1222 vaccination. This chain links TRBV5-1 with TRBJ1-2; D uncertain. This clonotype was sampled from an adult in good health. The CDR3 spells CASSLAEGDGYTF. The CDR3, as DNA: TGCGCCAGCAGCTTGGCTGAGGGTGATGGCTACACCTTC.